Below, 7 T cell receptor beta chains from the same sample are listed, as sequenced in a study of patients and donors after allogeneic stem cell transplantation. TCRdb recomputed calls from the RT-PCR reads with MiXCR, one row per CDR3 protein. Altogether about 960,000 distinct CDR3 sequences are present, roughly 18% being singletons, with the ten largest covering 5% to 6.5%. Sample: blood, either unsorted or a sorted T cell fraction (not recorded which). The receptors originated from a human donor who was either an allogeneic HSCT recipient or a stem cell or donor lymphocyte infusion donor (not recorded which). It is not recorded whose cells these are; they may come from a transplant donor.

The V call is TRBV5-1, the J call TRBJ2-2; possibly TRBD1 for D (6 bases). Germline V gene sequence: CDR1 SGHRS, CDR2 YFSETQ. The CDR3 is 15 residues long. Trimming cost V 5 bases and J 6 bases, with 17 bases left between them. The CDR3 region is CASRTGTPSPGELFF. The CDR3 region has the DNA TGCGCCAGCAGGACCGGGACACCAAGCCCCGGGGAGCTGTTTTTT.

This chain uses TRBV24-1 with TRBJ2-3; no clear D gene. The CDR3 spans 13 residues. Germline V lookup: CDR1 KGHDR, CDR2 SFDVKD. The ends were cut back, 5 bases at V and 2 bases at J, with 7 bases in the middle. The CDR3 sequence: CATSVPNTDTQYF. The CDR3 DNA reads as TGTGCCACCAGTGTTCCTAACACAGATACGCAGTATTTT.

The chain uses TRBV10-3 and TRBJ1-3; D unresolved. Trimming pared 8 bases from V and 2 bases from J, leaving 7 bases between. Germline CDR1 is ENHRY and CDR2 is SYGVKD. This CDR3 is built from 12 residues. CDR3 amino acids: CAIARAGNTIYF. CDR3 coding DNA: TGTGCCATCGCGAGGGCTGGAAACACCATATATTTT.

The chain couples TRBV20-1 to TRBJ2-7, with 9 bases lining up with TRBD1. Germline CDR1 is DFQATT and CDR2 is SNEGSKA (reference sequence). Germline trimming cut 3 bases from V and 4 bases from J; bases unmatched to any gene: 4. The CDR3 contains 13 residues. DNA of the CDR3: TGCAGTGCTAGGGGGGACAGGGAGTACGAGCAGTACTTC. This encodes CSARGDREYEQYF.

J is TRBJ1-2 and V is TRBV4-3; 8 positions match TRBD1. The CDR3 spans 17 residues. In germline, CDR1 is LGHNA, CDR2 YSLEER. V trimming: 4 bases; J trimming: 2 bases; junction bases outside the gene matches: 12. The CDR3 nucleotides read TGCGCCAGCAGCCGGGGTCCGGGACAGGACTCGAACTATGGCTACACCTTC. It encodes CASSRGPGQDSNYGYTF.

This clonotype was counted between two and nine times. This chain uses TRBV4-1 with TRBJ2-1; D gene ambiguous. The CDR3 loop spans 14 amino acids. The germline CDR1 and CDR2 sequences are MGHRA and YSYEKL. The V and J ends lost 1 base and 5 bases respectively, with 9 bases between them. CDR3 protein: CASSQAAGDNEQFF. The CDR3 bases are TGCGCCAGCAGCCAAGCCGCAGGAGACAATGAGCAGTTCTTC.

The chain recombines TRBV30 with TRBJ1-2, with D possibly being TRBD1 (5 bases). The CDR3 covers 14 residues. Germline V gives CDR1 GTSNPN, CDR2 SVGIG (reference sequence). Trimming removed 1 base at V and 7 bases at J, with 16 bases between. CDR3 bases: TGTGCCTGGAGTGAAGGGGTGGGAGAGAGTGGCTACACCTTC. Protein: CAWSEGVGESGYTF. The full variable domain, with the rest looked up from reference TRBV30 and TRBJ1-2, is SQTIHQWPATLVQPVGSPLSLECTVEGTSNPNLYWYRQAAGRGLQLLFYSVGIGQISSEVPQNLSASRPQDRQFILSSKKLLLSDSGFYLCAWSEGVGESGYTFGSGTRLTVV.